Sequencing of this TCR beta chain was carried out in a study of metastatic and nonmetastatic thyroid tumors (dated by TCRdb to about 2020). For context, the study as a whole: The researchers compared repertoires between peripheral blood samples and tumor or nodule tissue samples from patients with malignant or benign thyroid disease.

Taken from cysteine to phenylalanine, the CDR3 has 16 residues. Here the CDR3 DNA is all that survives: 48 bases in frame from base 1. V sheds 2 bases and J sheds 1 base, leaving 14 bases between their ends. CDR1 and CDR2 are read off the germline V gene (reference sequence) as MNHEY and SMNVEV. No patient had received any treatment before thyroid surgery. Using T-cell receptor beta sequencing, the researchers looked back retrospectively at clinical samples from patients, gathered between about 2012 and 2019. Beyond this particular receptor, the publication reports: In both blood and tumor samples, malignant tumors were reported to have significantly higher TCR beta diversity than benign nodules.

Concerning this clone itself: The target of this receptor is not known. Per-nucleotide qualities are absent, and no much larger clonotype sits a single base away.

Library preparation employed PCR. TCRdb shows the sequencer as Illumina HiSeq 4000. The TCR beta-chain CDR3 region of each patient was profiled by high-throughput sequencing. Under the source paper's analysis protocol: Drawing on CDR3 differences between clinicopathological groups, the researchers built a classifier meant to tell apart patients with distant-metastatic papillary thyroid cancer. Repertoire diversity was assessed with the Shannon index, and tumor-blood repertoire similarity with the Morisita-Horn index. TCRdb reanalyzed the raw reads on its own, using fastp at Q25 for trimming and MiXCR for clone calling, and kept in-frame beta chains. These V and J calls rely on TCRdb rather than the paper's analysis. For this sample the table gives 31,000 or so clones, of which almost 30% were detected only once. Of the sample, over 25% falls within the top ten clones.

In this chain, TRBV27 is recombined with TRBJ1-2; no D gene can be assigned with confidence. Sequencing was performed on blood. The receptor was isolated from a female donor with papillary thyroid cancer or a benign thyroid nodule (not recorded which). Some clones in this sample may be carry-over from other donors' samples. The bases are TGTGCCAGCAGTTTAGGGTCCGGGGTTGGTAACTATGGCTACACCTTC. It codes for CASSLGSGVGNYGYTF.